This TCR beta chain originates from a study of blood T cell repertoires in COVID-19. Whole-study context: PBMCs, B-cell-depleted T cells, or T cells were the source of the cDNA or gDNA that made up the material.

Data came from immunoSEQ multiplex PCR; TCRdb stores just in-frame clones and leaves some out. The table includes 170,000 or so clones, roughly 79% detected once. V lost 0 bases to trimming and J lost 10 bases, with 11 bases between them. Germline assignment: CDR1 SGHRS and CDR2 YFSETQ. This CDR3 comprises 14 residues. The J gene is TRBJ1-6, the V gene TRBV5-1; a possible D gene is TRBD1 (5 bases). The material sequenced was peripheral blood. The receptor's source is a woman between 70 and 85 years old with acute or convalescent COVID-19. CDR3 sequence (DNA): TGCGCCAGCAGCTTGGCAGAGCAGGGCTCACCCCTCCACTTT. Its protein product is CASSLAEQGSPLHF.